This TCR beta chain was obtained from a study of cytomegalovirus exposure and HLA in healthy donors. Findings and caveats of the study: In vitro work confirmed that three CMV-associated chains recognize CMV antigens. The study designated 150 to 200 TCR beta chains cytomegalovirus-associated.

The table came from immunoSEQ multiplex PCR; TCRdb's copy has only in-frame clones and leaves some out. The sample lists roughly 260,000 clones; 87% were seen once. This CDR3 contains 14 residues. The V end lost 6 bases, the J end lost 2 bases, and 12 bases lay between the germline ends. Germline V gene lookup returns CDR1 SNHLY and CDR2 FYNNEI. As for this clone: Antigen: not known.

This chain links TRBV2 with TRBJ2-3; a weak D match, TRBD2 (6 bases). The material sequenced was PBMCs. The receptor comes from a man aged 18 to 29 in good health and CMV-seronegative. CDR3 sequence (DNA): TGTGCCAGCAGGTGGGGGGTACACACAGATACGCAGTATTTT. Translation gives CASRWGVHTDTQYF.